The rows below give T cell receptor beta chains drawn from one sample of a study of cytomegalovirus exposure and HLA in healthy donors. Assay used: immunoSEQ multiplex PCR; TCRdb lists only in-frame clones, some missing. The top ten clones hold about 14% of a sample with some 90,000 clones, around 79% of them seen once. Sequencing input: PBMCs. The receptor source for this set is a woman in her 70s in good health and CMV-seropositive. Both conserved end residues are part of each CDR3. D genes are given only for firm matches. Clone size is not always given. Where it is, it says once, few, many or a class for expanded clones.

V gene,clone size,D gene,J gene,CDR3 protein,CDR3 DNA
TRBV6-1,.,.,TRBJ2-2,CAFTRDTSPGELFF,TGTGCCTTTACCCGGGACACCTCTCCCGGGGAGCTGTTTTTT
TRBV6-5,.,.,TRBJ2-5,CASSYSGGQETQYF,TGTGCCAGCAGTTACTCGGGGGGGCAGGAGACCCAGTACTTC
TRBV5-1,.,.,TRBJ2-5,CASSLIAEETQYF,TGCGCCAGCAGCTTAATCGCGGAAGAGACCCAGTACTTC
TRBV7-8,.,.,TRBJ1-5,CASSLSSAGQPQHF,TGTGCCAGCAGCCTTTCCTCTGCGGGACAGCCCCAGCATTTT
TRBV25-1,few,.,TRBJ2-5,CASSEYTGYSETQYF,TGTGCCAGCAGTGAATATACAGGGTATTCGGAGACCCAGTACTTC
TRBV5-6,.,TRBD1,TRBJ2-5,CASSLARTGGETQYF,TGTGCCAGCAGCTTGGCTAGGACAGGGGGAGAGACCCAGTACTTC
TRBV10-3,.,.,TRBJ2-7,CAISEPGLRSSYEQYF,TGTGCCATCAGTGAGCCTGGACTGAGGAGCTCCTACGAGCAGTACTTC
TRBV5-1,.,.,TRBJ1-4,CASSPYTSLVEKLFF,TGCGCCAGCAGCCCGTACACCTCGTTGGTCGAAAAACTGTTTTTT
TRBV10-3,.,.,TRBJ1-3,CAIGKPGQGSGNTIYF,TGTGCCATCGGCAAACCGGGACAAGGCTCTGGAAACACCATATATTTT
TRBV6-5,.,.,TRBJ2-2,CASSSDSVTTGELFF,TGTGCCAGCAGTTCGGACAGTGTGACCACCGGGGAGCTGTTTTTT
TRBV19,once,.,TRBJ1-5,CASTVGPDSNQPQHF,TGTGCCAGTACCGTTGGGCCCGATAGCAATCAGCCCCAGCATTTT
TRBV5-6,.,.,TRBJ2-7,CASSLGGAAPYEQYF,TGTGCCAGCAGCTTGGGGGGAGCAGCCCCCTACGAGCAGTACTTC
TRBV28,few,TRBD1,TRBJ1-1,CASSLGQMNTEAFF,TGTGCCAGCAGTTTGGGACAGATGAACACTGAAGCTTTCTTT
TRBV5-4,few,.,TRBJ1-1,CASSPPRQMNTEAFF,TGTGCCAGCAGCCCTCCGAGGCAAATGAACACTGAAGCTTTCTTT
TRBV6-5,.,TRBD1,TRBJ1-3,CASSYPPGQGNTIYF,TGTGCCAGCAGTTACCCCCCGGGACAGGGAAACACCATATATTTT
TRBV5-5,.,.,TRBJ2-7,CASSLATATSSYEQYF,TGTGCCAGCAGCTTGGCGACAGCAACTTCCTCCTACGAGCAGTACTTC
TRBV4-1,.,TRBD2,TRBJ2-5,CASSLAGGRETQYF,TGCGCCAGCAGCCTAGCGGGAGGGCGAGAGACCCAGTACTTC
TRBV9,.,TRBD2,TRBJ2-3,CASSVATSGRTDTQYF,TGTGCCAGCAGCGTAGCGACTAGCGGGCGCACAGATACGCAGTATTTT
TRBV7-8,.,.,TRBJ1-5,CASSLADSNQPQHF,TGTGCCAGCAGCCTCGCGGATAGCAATCAGCCCCAGCATTTT
TRBV7-8,few,.,TRBJ1-2,CASSLGANYGYTF,TGTGCCAGCAGCTTAGGAGCTAACTATGGCTACACCTTC
TRBV6-5,.,TRBD1,TRBJ1-1,CASSYRGQVNTEAFF,TGTGCCAGCAGTTACCGAGGACAGGTGAACACTGAAGCTTTCTTT
TRBV2,.,.,TRBJ2-2,CASSQGPTGELFF,TGTGCCAGCAGCCAGGGGCCCACCGGGGAGCTGTTTTTT
TRBV18,.,.,TRBJ2-1,CASSPPGTGVDNEQFF,TGTGCCAGCTCACCGCCCGGGACGGGGGTCGACAATGAGCAGTTCTTC
TRBV6-6,.,.,TRBJ1-5,CASSYSTQAGNQPQHF,TGTGCCAGCAGTTACTCGACTCAGGCAGGGAATCAGCCCCAGCATTTT
TRBV10-2,.,.,TRBJ2-5,CASSESIFTGQYF,TGCGCCAGCAGTGAGTCTATATTCACGGGCCAGTACTTC
TRBV5-8,.,.,TRBJ1-2,CATKRFLDDGYTF,TGTGCCACCAAGCGGTTCCTCGATGATGGCTACACCTTC
TRBV21-1,.,.,TRBJ1-1,CAKGRGRAEAFF,TGTGCGAAAGGGAGGGGGAGGGCTGAAGCTTTCTTT
TRBV19,few,.,TRBJ2-6,CAAEPVGANVLTF,TGTGCCGCCGAACCGGTTGGGGCCAACGTCCTGACTTTC
TRBV7-3,.,TRBD2,TRBJ2-1,CASSLVAGRGSNEQFF,TGTGCCAGCAGCTTAGTTGCAGGGAGGGGATCCAATGAGCAGTTCTTC
TRBV11-2,.,TRBD1,TRBJ1-3,CASSSGTGGYTIYF,TGTGCCAGCAGCTCGGGGACAGGGGGATACACCATATATTTT